The sequence of this T cell receptor (beta chain) was determined in a study of Graves' ophthalmopathy and Graves' hyperthyroidism. This clonotype was recorded at least ten times. The V gene's germline CDR1 is ENHRY and CDR2 SYGVKD. The CDR3 runs 14 residues. V was clipped by 3 bases and J by 2 bases, with 7 bases between them. Amplified TCR beta CDR3 regions were obtained using RNA transcripts as template. First-round RT-PCR relied on HTBI primers, and a second-round multiplex PCR came next. TCRdb reprocessed the multiplex PCR reads with MiXCR, giving one entry per CDR3 protein. The sample comprises hundreds of thousands of distinct CDR3 sequences, 22% of which are singletons, and about 6.6% rests with the top ten. Newly diagnosed, the hyperthyroidism patients had under 2 months' duration and were aged 18 to 65.

This sequence was found in a woman younger than 35 with stable Graves' hyperthyroidism. Some clones in this sample may be carry-over from other donors' samples. Sequencing input: peripheral blood. The V and J genes are TRBV10-3 and TRBJ2-2, with a possible D match to TRBD1 (5 bases). CDR3 sequence: CAISDRVNTGELFF. The CDR3 region has the DNA TGTGCCATCAGTGACAGGGTTAACACCGGGGAGCTGTTTTTT.